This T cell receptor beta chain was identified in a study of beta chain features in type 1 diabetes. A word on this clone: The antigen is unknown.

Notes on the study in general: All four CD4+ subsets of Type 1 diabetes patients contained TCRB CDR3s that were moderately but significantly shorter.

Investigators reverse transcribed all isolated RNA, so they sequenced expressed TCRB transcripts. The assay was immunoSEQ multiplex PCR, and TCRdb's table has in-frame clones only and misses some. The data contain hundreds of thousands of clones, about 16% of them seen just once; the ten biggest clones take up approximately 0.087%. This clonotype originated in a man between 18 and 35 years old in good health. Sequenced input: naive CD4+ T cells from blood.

For the CDR3, the DNA is TGTGCCAGCAATAGCGGGGGGTACAATGAGCAGTTCTTC. The encoded protein is CASNSGGYNEQFF. V is TRBV28 and J is TRBJ2-1; TRBD2 matches at 10 bases. In germline, CDR1 is MDHEN, CDR2 SYDVKM. The CDR3 loop spans 13 amino acids. V shed 7 bases, J shed 4 bases, and the junction held 1 base outside the gene matches.